The 7 T cell receptor beta chains presented below share a single source sample, sequenced in a study of blood T cell repertoires in COVID-19. Data came from immunoSEQ multiplex PCR; TCRdb stores just in-frame clones and leaves some out. Here the sample spans a few hundred thousand clones, roughly nine tenths being singletons. The sequenced sample was peripheral blood. These receptors came from a woman in her 30s with COVID-19, enrolled during active disease.

In DNA, the CDR3 is TGCGCCAGCAGCCCGGCCCGGGTTGAGGCCGGGGAGCTGTTTTTT. This sequence encodes CASSPARVEAGELFF. The chain couples TRBV5-1 to TRBJ2-2; D uncertain. This CDR3 has 15 amino acids. V was shortened by 4 bases and J by 6 bases, with 16 bases between the two germline ends. Germline V lookup: CDR1 SGHRS, CDR2 YFSETQ.

The chain combines TRBV7-2 with TRBJ1-2; 11 bases are shared with TRBD1. The V gene end was trimmed by 3 bases and the J gene end by 5 bases; junction bases not matched to a gene: 14. CDR3 length: 18 residues. CDR1 SGHTA and CDR2 FQGNSA come from the germline V gene. CDR3 coding DNA: TGTGCCAGCAGCTTCGTTGGACAGGGGGCGATAGGCCTGTATGGCTACACCTTC. Amino acids: CASSFVGQGAIGLYGYTF.

The chain has TRBV7-2 and TRBJ1-1; D ambiguous. This CDR3 contains 13 residues. CDR1 and CDR2 (germline): SGHTA, FQGNSA. The V and J ends lost 9 bases and 1 base respectively, with 12 bases between them. CDR3 sequence reads: CASSQEGNTEAFF. The CDR3 DNA reads as TGTGCCAGTAGTCAAGAGGGGAACACTGAAGCTTTCTTT. The variable domain in full, completed from reference TRBV7-2 and TRBJ1-1, reads GAGVSQSPSNKVTEKGKDVELRCDPISGHTALYWYRQSLGQGLEFLIYFQGNSAPDKSGLPSDRFSAERTGGSVSTLTIQRTQQEDSAVYLCASSQEGNTEAFFGQGTRLTVV.

This rearrangement joins TRBV11-1 to TRBJ2-1, with 13 bases aligning to TRBD2. The CDR3 is 16 amino acids. Germline CDR1 SGHAT, CDR2 FQDESV (reference sequence). V dropped 4 bases and J dropped 6; count of bases not matched to a gene: 6. This chain's CDR3 is CASSSTSGGATNEQFF. The CDR3 coding sequence is TGTGCCAGCAGCTCAACTAGCGGGGGGGCGACCAATGAGCAGTTCTTC.

The CDR3 loop reads CASSPGLAGGPGPDTQYF. In DNA form, the CDR3 reads TGTGCCAGCAGTCCCGGACTAGCGGGGGGGCCCGGCCCAGATACGCAGTATTTT. The chain is built from TRBV28 and TRBJ2-3; TRBD2 aligns across 15 bases. The germline V gene encodes CDR1 MDHEN and CDR2 SYDVKM. This CDR3 is 18 amino acids long. After removal of 5 bases from V and 4 bases from J, the junction contained 10 bases not matched to a gene.

The rearrangement joins TRBV29-1 to TRBJ1-2, with D hard to call. The CDR3 extends over 12 amino acids. The germline CDR1 and CDR2 sequences are SQVTM and ANQGSEA. The V gene lost 6 bases and the J gene lost 3 bases, with 11 bases spanning the gap. In DNA form, the CDR3 reads TGCAGCGTCGCCTGGAGGGACTATGGCTACACCTTC. The encoded protein is CSVAWRDYGYTF. The variable domain in full, with the rest retrieved from reference TRBV29-1 and TRBJ1-2, is SAVISQKPSRDICQRGTSLTIQCQVDSQVTMMFWYRQQPGQSLTLIATANQGSEATYESGFVIDKFPISRPNLTFSTLTVSNMSPEDSSIYLCSVAWRDYGYTFGSGTRLTVV.

The rearrangement links TRBV19 to TRBJ1-1; weak D call: TRBD1 (5 bases). Germline values: CDR1 LNHDA, CDR2 SQIVND (reference sequence). The CDR3 has 17 residues. Trimming stripped 2 bases from V and 1 base from J, with 17 bases between. The CDR3 DNA sequence: TGTGCCAGTAGTATAACAAGGCAGGGAAGAGGGAACACTGAAGCTTTCTTT. Its protein is CASSITRQGRGNTEAFF. The full variable domain, its missing parts supplied by reference TRBV19 and TRBJ1-1, is DGGITQSPKYLFRKEGQNVTLSCEQNLNHDAMYWYRQDPGQGLRLIYYSQIVNDFQKGDIAEGYSVSREKKESFPLTVTSAQKNPTAFYLCASSITRQGRGNTEAFFGQGTRLTVV.